The TCR beta chain described here comes from a study of blood T cell repertoires in COVID-19. About the research overall: In each case, the material was cDNA or gDNA derived from T cells, B-cell-depleted T cells, or PBMCs.

The protocol was immunoSEQ multiplex PCR, while the TCRdb copy is restricted to in-frame clones and leaves out a portion. The data contain under 150,000 clones, around nine tenths of them singletons. V trimming: 3 bases; J trimming: 3 bases; junction bases outside the gene matches: 9. Per germline, CDR1 SGHAT and CDR2 FQNNGV. The CDR3 loop spans 16 amino acids. Categorization into cohorts depended on clinical history that participants reported. The TCR was taken from a woman aged 30 to 39 with acute COVID-19. The chain links TRBV11-2 to TRBJ2-3; TRBD2 matches 7 bases. The material sequenced was PBMCs or T cells enriched from blood (not recorded which). CDR3 nucleotides: TGTGCCAGCAGCTTCATTGGCGGGAGTCAAACAGATACGCAGTATTTT. It is translated as CASSFIGGSQTDTQYF.